A selection of T cell receptor beta chains follows, all from one sample in a study of cytomegalovirus exposure and HLA in healthy donors. Profiling relied on immunoSEQ multiplex PCR, and the TCRdb table lists in-frame clones only, not all of them. The sample contains about 140,000 clones, over 70% of which appear only once. The sample comprised PBMCs. The receptors were gathered from a man aged 40-50 years in good health and CMV-seropositive. The CDR3 runs from the conserved cysteine through the conserved F or W. D genes are given only for firm matches. Expanded clones get a size class; other rows say once, few or many, or leave the size out.

>TRBV4-3|-|TRBD2|TRBJ2-1
TGCGCCAGCAGCTTTCGACTAGCGGGGGGTTTTGAGCAGTTCTTC
CASSFRLAGGFEQFF
>TRBV29-1|-|TRBD2|TRBJ2-5
TGCAGCACCGGGGAGGGTCGGGAGACCCAGTACTTC
CSTGEGRETQYF
>TRBV27|-|-|TRBJ1-5
TGTGCCAGCAGGCGTAACAGGGTTAGCAATCAGCCCCAGCATTTT
CASRRNRVSNQPQHF
>TRBV29-1|-|-|TRBJ1-2
-
CSVGEGNF
>TRBV18|-|TRBD1|TRBJ2-3
TGTGCCAGCTCACCCTTGGGACAGGGTGAGGCTACGCAGTATTTT
CASSPLGQGEATQYF
>TRBV30|-|TRBD1|TRBJ1-2
TGTGCCTGGGAAAATACCGGGACAGGGAACTATGGCTACACCTTC
CAWENTGTGNYGYTF
>TRBV19|-|TRBD1|TRBJ1-5
TGTGCCAGTACCCCCATTGACAGGGGGCTTCAGCCCCAGCATTTT
CASTPIDRGLQPQHF
>TRBV2|-|-|TRBJ2-3
TGTGCCATCGCGGTACGCACAGATACGCAGTATTTT
CAIAVRTDTQYF
>TRBV7-8|-|TRBD2|TRBJ2-5
TGTGCCAGCAGTGCCGAAGTAGCGGGAGCTCTGGGAAGGTTGCAAAAACAGACCCAGTACTTC
CASSAEVAGALGRLQKQTQYF
>TRBV6-5|-|TRBD1|TRBJ2-7
TGTGCCAGCAGTTACGGGACAGGGGGAGGCGAGCAGTACTTC
CASSYGTGGGEQYF
>TRBV6-5|few|-|TRBJ1-1
TGTGCCAGCAGTTACCCTGGGCAGGCAGCTGAAGCTTTCTTT
CASSYPGQAAEAFF
>TRBV2|-|TRBD1|TRBJ2-5
TGTGCCAGCAGGTCCCACAGGGGTCAGACCCAGTACTTC
CASRSHRGQTQYF
>TRBV2|-|TRBD1|TRBJ2-5
TGTGCCAGCAGTGAGGACAGGGTAGCCCAAGAGACCCAGTACTTC
CASSEDRVAQETQYF
>TRBV5-1|-|TRBD1|TRBJ2-7
TGCGCCAGCGGCGGGACAGGGGGTTCCTACGAGCAGTACTTC
CASGGTGGSYEQYF
>TRBV30|-|-|TRBJ2-7
TGTGCCTGGAGCCCCCTATTATTATTCAATTACGAGCAGTACTTC
CAWSPLLLFNYEQYF
>TRBV10-2|-|-|TRBJ1-2
TGCGCCAGCAGTGACCATCAGATCTACACCTTC
CASSDHQIYTF
>TRBV2|-|-|TRBJ1-5
TGTGCCAGCAGTGCCGTCAGGGTCGAGCAGCCCCAGCATTTT
CASSAVRVEQPQHF
>TRBV6-1|-|TRBD1|TRBJ2-7
TGTGCCAGCAGCGACACTGACAGGGACCTCTACGAGCAGTACTTC
CASSDTDRDLYEQYF
>TRBV5-6|-|-|TRBJ2-3
TGTGCCAGCAGCTGGGGACCGGGGGAATCTAGCACAGATACGCAGTATTTT
CASSWGPGESSTDTQYF
>TRBV6-1|-|TRBD1|TRBJ1-1
TGTGCCAGCAGTGAAACCCAGGGGGCAAGCACTGAAGCTTTCTTT
CASSETQGASTEAFF
>TRBV4-1|-|-|TRBJ1-1
TGCGCCAGCAGCCGGGTACAGGGTAGCGACACTGAAGCTTTCTTT
CASSRVQGSDTEAFF
>TRBV15|-|TRBD1|TRBJ2-7
TGTGCCACCAGCACTACTTCGGGACAGATCAACGCCTACGAGCAGTACTTC
CATSTTSGQINAYEQYF
>TRBV6-5|-|-|TRBJ2-1
TGTGCCAGCAGTTACCAAAAAGGGAGCTCCTACAATGAGCAGTTCTTC
CASSYQKGSSYNEQFF
>TRBV4-3|-|TRBD2|TRBJ2-3
TGCGCCAGCAGCCAAACTAGCGGGAGCACAGATACGCAGTATTTT
CASSQTSGSTDTQYF
>TRBV5-1|few|-|TRBJ1-4
TGCGCCAGCAGCTTGGCCGGAGGTTTTGACAAAAAACTGTTTTTT
CASSLAGGFDKKLFF
>TRBV6-5|-|TRBD1|TRBJ2-1
TGTGCCAGCAGCCAACGACAGGGGGACTACAATGAGCAGTTCTTC
CASSQRQGDYNEQFF
>TRBV29-1|once|TRBD2|TRBJ2-3
TGCAGCGTTGAGGCTAGCGGGGGGGCGGGTCTAAATACGCAGTATTTT
CSVEASGGAGLNTQYF
>TRBV2|-|-|TRBJ1-1
TGTGCCAGCAGTGCACAACAGGGAAACACTGAAGCTTTCTTT
CASSAQQGNTEAFF
>TRBV29-1|few|-|TRBJ1-2
TGCAGCTTGGGGGGGACGGGGACTGGGGAGGGCTACACCTTC
CSLGGTGTGEGYTF
>TRBV19|-|TRBD1|TRBJ2-7
TGTGCCAGTAGTAGGGGGACAGGGCACCCCTACGAGCAGTACTTC
CASSRGTGHPYEQYF
>TRBV5-4|-|TRBD1|TRBJ2-7
TGTGCCAGCAGTCAACGCAGACAGGGGGTAGGCTACGAGCAGTACTTC
CASSQRRQGVGYEQYF
>TRBV28|-|TRBD1|TRBJ1-2
TGTGCCAGCAGCCTGACAGGGGGAAACTATGGCTACACCTTC
CASSLTGGNYGYTF
>TRBV5-1|-|-|TRBJ2-3
TGCGCCAGCAGCTTGGATCCAATCACAGATACGCAGTATTTT
CASSLDPITDTQYF